The 20 T cell receptor beta chains presented below share a single source sample, sequenced in a study of vaccination and CD4 T cells after COVID-19. The Oncomine TCR Beta short-read assay was applied to DNA of cultured CD4+ T cells. Each CDR3 protein is one row after TCRdb ran MiXCR on the PCR reads. The table shows about 14,000 distinct CDR3 sequences, with approximately 50% occurring only once. The treatment denotes: approximately 10-day PBMC culture with coronavirus spike peptide pools or control peptides (ViraFEST assay). These receptors have no identified antigens. The specimen sequenced was CD4+ T cells from blood, cultured in vitro. The receptors come from a human donor who had recovered from COVID-19.

This clonotype was detected only once. The chain uses TRBV20-1 and TRBJ2-1; 13 bases line up with TRBD2. This CDR3 has 20 residues. Germline V gene sequence: CDR1 DFQATT, CDR2 SNEGSKA (reference sequence). The J segment lost 7 bases and the V segment lost 5 bases, leaving 23 bases of the junction unmatched. As DNA, the CDR3 is TGCAGTGCTTCCCGCCAGCTACTAGCGGGAGGGGAGGTGTGGTTGAATGAGCAGTTCTTC. This codes for CSASRQLLAGGEVWLNEQFF.

The J gene is TRBJ2-6, the V gene TRBV19; 8 bases align to TRBD1. Germline CDR1 and CDR2: LNHDA and SQIVND (reference sequence). The CDR3 sequence is 15 residues long. The V gene end was trimmed by 4 bases and the J gene end by 3 bases; junction bases not matched to a gene: 2. CDR3 coding DNA: TGTGCCAGTAGTAGTACAGGGGGTGGGGCCAACGTCCTGACTTTC. This encodes CASSSTGGGANVLTF. The entire variable domain, with the rest obtained from reference TRBV19 and TRBJ2-6, is as follows: DGGITQSPKYLFRKEGQNVTLSCEQNLNHDAMYWYRQDPGQGLRLIYYSQIVNDFQKGDIAEGYSVSREKKESFPLTVTSAQKNPTAFYLCASSSTGGGANVLTFGAGSRLTVL.

The chain is built from TRBV12-3 or TRBV12-4 and TRBJ1-6; D is possibly TRBD1 (6 bases). This CDR3 spans 14 amino acids. V lost 3 bases and J 14 bases, leaving 17 bases between the germline ends. For the CDR3, the DNA is TGTGCCAGCAGTTTGGACAGTACCTACGCAGCCCTCCACTTT. It yields the protein CASSLDSTYAALHF.

This clonotype occurred a few times. This sequence joins TRBV18 and TRBJ1-1; D is undetermined. CDR1 is KGHSH and CDR2 is LQKENI in the germline V gene. The CDR3 is 15 residues long. Trimming pared 3 bases from V and 0 bases from J, leaving 11 bases between. The CDR3, as DNA: TGTGCCAGCTCACCGCAACAGTCCATGAACACTGAAGCTTTCTTT. It yields the protein CASSPQQSMNTEAFF. Using reference TRBV18 and TRBJ1-1 for the parts outside the CDR3, the full variable domain is NAGVMQNPRHLVRRRGQEARLRCSPMKGHSHVYWYRQLPEEGLKFMVYLQKENIIDESGMPKERFSAEFPKEGPSILRIQQVVRGDSAAYFCASSPQQSMNTEAFFGQGTRLTVV.

This clonotype was counted a few times. The rearrangement links TRBV6-1 to TRBJ1-5; D gene uncertain. This CDR3 region has 13 residues. Per the germline V gene, CDR1 is MNHNS and CDR2 is SASEGT. V dropped 5 bases and J dropped 7 bases, with 12 bases sitting between them. As DNA, the CDR3 is TGTGCCAGCAGTATGGCAGGTTCCCAGCCCCAGCATTTT. This encodes CASSMAGSQPQHF.

The gene calls are TRBV6-2 or TRBV6-3 and TRBJ1-5, with D unresolved. The CDR3 covers 15 residues. Germline lookup yields CDR1 MNHEY and CDR2 SVGEGT. Between the trimmed V and J ends, which lost 8 bases and 4 bases, there was a span of 18 bases. The CDR3: CASRWDGVGNQPQHF. CDR3 DNA: TGTGCCAGCCGATGGGATGGGGTTGGGAATCAGCCCCAGCATTTT.

The gene calls are TRBV7-8 and TRBJ1-3, with D tentatively TRBD1 (5 bases). The CDR3 loop spans 14 amino acids. Germline V gene data show CDR1 as SGHVS and CDR2 as FQNEAQ. V dropped 5 bases and J dropped 1 base, with 9 bases sitting between them. DNA for the CDR3: TGTGCCAGCAGCACCCGACAGTCTGGAAACACCATATATTTT. It is translated as CASSTRQSGNTIYF. The entire variable domain, with the rest obtained from reference TRBV7-8 and TRBJ1-3, is as follows: GAGVSQSPRYKVAKRGQDVALRCDPISGHVSLFWYQQALGQGPEFLTYFQNEAQLDKSGLPSDRFFAERPEGSVSTLKIQRTQQEDSAVYLCASSTRQSGNTIYFGEGSWLTVV.

The chain employs TRBV7-8 and TRBJ1-5; D ambiguous. CDR1 is SGHVS and CDR2 is FQNEAQ in the germline V gene. This CDR3 spans 14 amino acids. V was shortened by 2 bases and J by 0 bases, with 5 bases between the two germline ends. DNA for the CDR3: TGTGCCAGCAGCTTACGGAATAGCAATCAGCCCCAGCATTTT. Residues: CASSLRNSNQPQHF.

The chain links TRBV27 to TRBJ2-4; TRBD2 matches at 13 bases. Germline V gene sequence: CDR1 MNHEY, CDR2 SMNVEV (reference sequence). The CDR3 consists of 15 residues. The V and J ends lost 4 bases and 8 bases, in that order; junction bases with no gene match: 5. The CDR3 region has the DNA TGTGCCAGCAGTTCACGACTAGCGGGAGGTCACATTCAGTACTTC. Translation gives CASSSRLAGGHIQYF.

This clonotype was seen more than once but under ten times. The V and J genes are TRBV10-1 and TRBJ1-5, with D maybe TRBD1 (5 bases). The CDR3 consists of 18 residues. In germline, CDR1 is WNHNN, CDR2 SYGVQD (reference sequence). The germline V and J ends were trimmed by 3 bases and 2 bases, with 20 bases remaining between them. The CDR3 here is CASSEGVAGQGGNQPQHF. The DNA for the CDR3 is TGCGCCAGCAGTGAAGGAGTAGCGGGGCAAGGGGGCAATCAGCCCCAGCATTTT.

The genes are TRBV6-1 and TRBJ2-7; D tentatively fits TRBD1 or TRBD2 (5 bases each). The CDR3 consists of 15 residues. Germline loops: CDR1 MNHNS, CDR2 SASEGT. The V gene lost 1 base and the J gene lost 2 bases, with 12 bases spanning the gap. The CDR3 nucleotides are TGTGCCAGCAGTGAAGAAGGGACGTCACCCTACGAGCAGTACTTC. This translates into CASSEEGTSPYEQYF.

The chain carries TRBV20-1 and TRBJ1-2; D is perhaps TRBD1 (6 bases). Germline-derived CDR1 and CDR2 are DFQATT and SNEGSKA (reference sequence). The V end lost 3 bases, the J end lost 1 base, and 15 bases lay between the germline ends. CDR3 length: 15 residues. The CDR3 DNA reads TGCAGTGCTAGCCACACAGGGTCTGATAACTATGGCTACACCTTC. Its protein is CSASHTGSDNYGYTF.

In this sample, this clonotype turned up once. V is TRBV6-4 and J is TRBJ2-3; no definite D call. Germline V gene sequence: CDR1 MRHNA, CDR2 SNTAGT. V was shortened by 0 bases and J by 2 bases, with 3 bases between the two germline ends. The CDR3 consists of 13 residues. Written as DNA, the CDR3 is TGTGCCAGCAGTGACTCGGACACAGATACGCAGTATTTT. It codes for CASSDSDTDTQYF.

This clonotype was seen just once. For the CDR3, the DNA is TGTGCCACCAGCAGGCCAGGAGGCGCCGGGGAGCTGTTTTTT. It codes for CATSRPGGAGELFF. This chain links TRBV15 with TRBJ2-2; a weak D match, TRBD2 (5 bases). The CDR3 is 14 amino acids. The germline gives CDR1 LNHNV, CDR2 YYDKDF (reference sequence). V was cut by 3 bases and J by 6 bases, with 11 bases left in between.

The chain combines TRBV2 with TRBJ2-5, with D possibly called TRBD1 or TRBD2 (6 bases each). CDR3 length: 13 residues. Looked up from germline, CDR1 is SNHLY and CDR2 is FYNNEI. V lost 7 bases and J 5 bases, leaving 14 bases between the germline ends. CDR3 sequence reads: CASTQGSGETQYF. Here the CDR3 DNA reads TGTGCCAGCACACAGGGCAGCGGGGAGACCCAGTACTTC.

The CDR3 here is CASSSGLAGGEETQYF. Here the CDR3 DNA reads TGTGCCAGCAGCTCAGGACTAGCGGGAGGGGAAGAGACCCAGTACTTC. The rearrangement uses TRBV7-3 and TRBJ2-5; 15 bases map to TRBD2. CDR1 is SGHTA, CDR2 FQGTGA, per germline. The CDR3 runs 16 residues. V lost 4 bases to trimming and J lost 3 bases; unmatched junction nucleotides: 3.

This clonotype was detected a few times. This chain uses TRBV24-1 with TRBJ2-2; D might be TRBD1 or TRBD2, each matching 5 bases. Germline-derived CDR1 and CDR2 are KGHDR and SFDVKD. The CDR3 runs to 15 residues. Trimming removed 0 bases at V and 2 bases at J, with 6 bases between. The CDR3: CATSDLGGNTGELFF. The DNA for the CDR3 is TGTGCCACCAGTGATTTGGGGGGAAACACCGGGGAGCTGTTTTTT.

This clonotype showed up just a few times. The CDR3 loop is CASTVPGGTEAFF. The CDR3, as DNA: TGTGCCAGTACGGTCCCGGGGGGCACTGAAGCTTTCTTT. The V gene is TRBV19, the J gene TRBJ1-1; possibly TRBD1 for D (5 bases). Per the germline V gene, CDR1 is LNHDA and CDR2 is SQIVND (reference sequence). This CDR3 contains 13 residues. Trimming left V 7 bases short and J 4 bases short, with 13 bases between.

This clonotype was seen a handful of times. The V gene is TRBV7-2, the J gene TRBJ1-5, with 7 bases fitting TRBD1. The V and J ends lost 5 bases and 4 bases, in that order; junction bases with no gene match: 2. Germline values: CDR1 SGHTA, CDR2 FQGNSA. This CDR3 is built from 13 residues. The CDR3 reads CASSPQGNQPQHF. In DNA form, the CDR3 reads TGTGCCAGCAGCCCACAGGGGAATCAGCCCCAGCATTTT.

The table lists this clonotype with a few counts. The chain combines TRBV15 with TRBJ2-2; D may be TRBD2 (5 bases). The CDR3 loop spans 15 amino acids. Germline-derived CDR1 and CDR2 are LNHNV and YYDKDF (reference sequence). With 5 bases removed from V and 0 bases from J, the gap between germline ends came to 10 bases. In nucleotides, the CDR3 is TGTGCCACCAGCCTGCAGCGGTCGAACACCGGGGAGCTGTTTTTT. Protein product: CATSLQRSNTGELFF.